The 32 T cell receptor beta chains presented below share a single source sample, sequenced in a study. MiXCR was run by TCRdb on the RT-PCR reads, yielding one entry per CDR3 protein. The data contain more than 600,000 distinct CDR3 sequences, about 14% of them seen just once; the ten biggest clones take up around 3.3%. The sequenced material came from memory CD4+ T cells from blood. These receptor sequences come from a female donor in good health, serving as a healthy control.

The table lists this clonotype with a few counts. V usage is TRBV27 and J usage is TRBJ1-1, with a tentative D call TRBD1 (6 bases). The CDR3 length is 14 residues. Germline V gives CDR1 MNHEY, CDR2 SMNVEV (reference sequence). V dropped 6 bases and J dropped 10 bases, with 21 bases sitting between them. The CDR3 loop reads CASSLQGGLLGAFF. CDR3 nucleotides: TGTGCCAGCAGCCTACAGGGCGGGTTACTCGGAGCTTTCTTT.

This chain links TRBV9 with TRBJ2-7; TRBD2 agrees at 8 bases. The junction had 9 bases not matched to a gene; V was cut back by 0 bases and J by 1 base. Germline CDR1 SGDLS, CDR2 YYNGEE. The CDR3 has 17 residues. CDR3 sequence (DNA): TGTGCCAGCAGCGTAGGGTTGGGTAGCGGGGATTCCTACGAGCAGTACTTC. It is translated as CASSVGLGSGDSYEQYF.

The chain carries TRBV30 and TRBJ2-3; TRBD1 might be the D (5 bases). CDR3 length: 14 amino acids. Germline loops: CDR1 GTSNPN, CDR2 SVGIG (reference sequence). V was clipped by 2 bases and J by 3 bases, with 12 bases between them. The CDR3 protein is CAWSRRGITDTQYF. CDR3 in DNA: TGTGCCTGGAGTCGAAGGGGCATTACAGATACGCAGTATTTT. Based on the CDR3 plus reference TRBV30 and TRBJ2-3, the full variable domain is SQTIHQWPATLVQPVGSPLSLECTVEGTSNPNLYWYRQAAGRGLQLLFYSVGIGQISSEVPQNLSASRPQDRQFILSSKKLLLSDSGFYLCAWSRRGITDTQYFGPGTRLTVL.

The J gene is TRBJ2-1, the V gene TRBV24-1, with TRBD2 matching over 12 bases. The trim removed 7 bases at V and 9 bases at J, leaving 12 bases unmatched. CDR1 is KGHDR and CDR2 is SFDVKD in the germline V gene. The CDR3 length is 16 residues. CDR3: CATRGGLAGGPGEQFF. The CDR3 coding sequence is TGTGCCACCAGGGGGGGTCTAGCGGGAGGGCCGGGTGAGCAGTTCTTC.

The chain joins TRBV2 to TRBJ1-6; D gene uncertain. V shed 2 bases and J shed 9 bases, with 11 bases lying between them. Germline values: CDR1 SNHLY, CDR2 FYNNEI. The CDR3 spans 14 residues. In DNA, the CDR3 is TGTGCCAGCAGTGAACGGCGACAAGCTTCACCCCTCCACTTT. Translation gives CASSERRQASPLHF.

A word on this clonotype: One end of the junction fails to match germline, which may point to a read error. The chain combines TRBV10-3 with TRBJ2-3; perhaps TRBD1 as D (8 bases). Germline-derived CDR1 and CDR2 are ENHRY and SYGVKD. This CDR3 has 18 residues. CDR3 DNA: TGTGCCATCAGTGAGTTCCCAGGGGGCGGGAGTATAGAAGATAAGCAGTATTTT. This translates into CAISEFPGGGSIEDKQYF.

The chain employs TRBV6-5 and TRBJ1-6; D uncertain. Germline-derived CDR1 and CDR2 are MNHEY and SVGAGI. V was pared by 0 bases and J by 11 bases, with 11 bases between. The CDR3 totals 14 residues. In nucleotides, the CDR3 is TGTGCCAGCAGTTACTCACAGAGCTGGACACCCCTCCACTTT. Translating it yields CASSYSQSWTPLHF.

This clonotype was detected many times. The DNA for the CDR3 is TGTGCCAGCAGCTTTGGGGATAATTCACCCCTCCACTTT. Protein product: CASSFGDNSPLHF. V and J are TRBV5-6 and TRBJ1-6; D is uncertain. Trimming took off 2 bases at V and 5 bases at J, with 5 bases between the two ends. CDR3 length equals 13 residues. Germline loops: CDR1 SGHDT, CDR2 YYEEEE.

This clonotype was detected only a few times. This rearrangement joins TRBV7-9 to TRBJ1-2; D may be TRBD1 (5 bases). The germline V gene has CDR1 SEHNR and CDR2 FQNEAQ (reference sequence). CDR3 length equals 14 residues. Trimming took 1 base from V and 8 from J, leaving 14 bases between them. The CDR3 here is CASSLDEGLGGYTF. For the CDR3, the DNA is TGTGCCAGCAGCTTAGATGAGGGGTTGGGCGGCTACACCTTC. Full variable domain (remainder filled in from reference TRBV7-9 and TRBJ1-2): DTGVSQNPRHKITKRGQNVTFRCDPISEHNRLYWYRQTLGQGPEFLTYFQNEAQLEKSRLLSDRFSAERPKGSFSTLEIQRTEQGDSAMYLCASSLDEGLGGYTFGSGTRLTVV.

The chain carries TRBV19 and TRBJ1-2; the D is unclear. CDR3 size: 13 residues. Germline CDR1 LNHDA, CDR2 SQIVND (reference sequence). Trimming removed 6 bases from V and 3 bases from J, with 11 bases in between. The CDR3 DNA is TGTGCCAGTAGCGACGGGTCCTACTATGGCTACACCTTC. Translating gives CASSDGSYYGYTF.

This clonotype was observed many times. The rearrangement joins TRBV24-1 to TRBJ1-5, with D unclear. The V end lost 1 base, the J end lost 9 bases, and 9 bases lay between the germline ends. The CDR3 extends over 13 amino acids. Germline V gene sequence: CDR1 KGHDR, CDR2 SFDVKD. CDR3 residues: CATSDFTMMPQHF. The CDR3 coding sequence is TGTGCCACCAGTGATTTTACTATGATGCCCCAGCATTTT.

This clonotype was detected ten times or more. This chain joins TRBV20-1 and TRBJ2-5; 13 bases align to TRBD2. This CDR3 contains 17 residues. Germline CDR1 reads DFQATT; CDR2 reads SNEGSKA (reference sequence). Trimming took 6 bases from V and 6 from J; bases not matched to a gene: 16. The CDR3 region is CSANIKELAGGPKTQYF. The DNA of the CDR3 is TGCAGTGCAAATATCAAAGAACTAGCGGGAGGGCCTAAGACCCAGTACTTC.

The chain links TRBV20-1 to TRBJ2-3; TRBD2 matches 11 bases. The length of the CDR3 is 15 residues. V gave up 7 bases and J gave up 4 bases; unmatched junction bases: 10. CDR1 and CDR2 (germline): DFQATT, SNEGSKA (reference sequence). CDR3 protein: CSGRGTSGLSDTQYF. As DNA, the CDR3 is TGCAGTGGGCGCGGGACTAGCGGTCTCTCAGATACGCAGTATTTT.

V usage is TRBV20-1 and J usage is TRBJ2-2, with D maybe TRBD1 (5 bases). Trimming left V 4 bases short and J 4 bases short, with 10 bases between. Germline values: CDR1 DFQATT, CDR2 SNEGSKA (reference sequence). CDR3 length: 13 residues. The chain's CDR3 is CSATGHTTGELFF. In nucleotides, the CDR3 is TGCAGTGCTACTGGACATACCACCGGGGAGCTGTTTTTT.

The chain is built from TRBV20-1 and TRBJ1-5; maybe TRBD1 (5 bases). CDR3 size: 12 residues. The germline gives CDR1 DFQATT, CDR2 SNEGSKA (reference sequence). V lost 8 bases and J lost 12, with 20 bases in between. The CDR3 reads CSLPQGSMVQHF. As DNA, the CDR3 is TGCAGTCTACCTCAGGGTTCCATGGTCCAGCATTTT.

This clonotype has a handful of counts. The chain uses TRBV18 and TRBJ2-7; D remains ambiguous. V lost 0 bases to trimming and J lost 2 bases, with 11 bases between them. CDR3 length: 15 residues. The germline CDR1 and CDR2 sequences are KGHSH and LQKENI. This CDR3 is CASSPPGSVTYEQYF. CDR3 nucleotides: TGTGCCAGCTCACCACCGGGTTCAGTCACCTACGAGCAGTACTTC. Based on the CDR3 plus reference TRBV18 and TRBJ2-7, the full variable domain is NAGVMQNPRHLVRRRGQEARLRCSPMKGHSHVYWYRQLPEEGLKFMVYLQKENIIDESGMPKERFSAEFPKEGPSILRIQQVVRGDSAAYFCASSPPGSVTYEQYFGPGTRLTVT.

The CDR3 bases are TGTGCCAGCATGGGAGCGGGAGGGCCGAGGAACACAGATACGCAGTATTTT. This sequence encodes CASMGAGGPRNTDTQYF. The chain combines TRBV28 with TRBJ2-3; 10 bases match TRBD2. There are 17 residues in the CDR3. Germline values: CDR1 MDHEN, CDR2 SYDVKM. The junction had 12 bases not matched to a gene; V was cut back by 7 bases and J by 2 bases.

The chain employs TRBV27 and TRBJ2-2, with 7 nucleotides matching TRBD1. Trimming cost V 5 bases and J 3 bases; bases outside gene matches: 6. CDR3 length: 15 residues. Germline CDR1 is MNHEY and CDR2 is SMNVEV (reference sequence). The CDR3 is CASSRLDRDTGELFF. The CDR3 coding sequence is TGTGCCAGCAGTCGGCTCGACAGGGACACCGGGGAGCTGTTTTTT.

The genes are TRBV24-1 and TRBJ1-5; TRBD1 might be the D (6 bases). Trimming stripped 11 bases from V and 6 bases from J, with 16 bases between. CDR1 KGHDR and CDR2 SFDVKD come from the germline V gene. CDR3 length: 13 residues. Here the CDR3 reads CAIQEGEGQPQHF. The CDR3 DNA sequence: TGTGCCATCCAGGAGGGGGAAGGTCAGCCCCAGCATTTT.

The chain employs TRBV20-1 and TRBJ2-2, with 14 bases lining up with TRBD2. Germline V gene data show CDR1 as DFQATT and CDR2 as SNEGSKA (reference sequence). This CDR3 spans 15 amino acids. The trim removed 3 bases at V and 5 bases at J, leaving 2 bases unmatched. In DNA, the CDR3 is TGCAGTGCTAGTGGGACTAGCGGGAGAACCGGGGAGCTGTTTTTT. It is translated as CSASGTSGRTGELFF.

This clonotype occurred many times. The rearrangement joins TRBV10-3 to TRBJ2-3; tentatively, D is TRBD1 (5 bases). This CDR3 has 15 residues. Germline-derived CDR1 and CDR2 are ENHRY and SYGVKD. V lost 5 bases, J lost 2 bases, and 14 bases lay in between. The CDR3 region is CAISRLSGNTDTQYF. The CDR3 region has the DNA TGTGCCATCAGTCGCCTTTCAGGGAACACAGATACGCAGTATTTT.

At least ten counts were recorded for this clonotype. The CDR3: CASSLYQDTQYF. The CDR3 bases are TGTGCCAGCAGTTTATATCAGGATACGCAGTATTTT. The chain employs TRBV12-3 or TRBV12-4 and TRBJ2-3; D is unresolved. The CDR3 is 12 amino acids. Trimming pared 2 bases from V and 6 bases from J, leaving 6 bases between.

The genes are TRBV7-6 and TRBJ2-7, with 10 bases lining up with TRBD2. Unmatched junction bases numbered 7, after V lost 4 bases and J lost 1 base. The CDR3 totals 16 residues. Germline CDR1 and CDR2: SGHVS and FNYEAQ. The CDR3 spells CASSSLGLANSYEQYF. The CDR3 DNA sequence: TGTGCCAGCAGCTCGCTGGGACTAGCGAATTCCTACGAGCAGTACTTC.

This clonotype was seen many times. The conserved closing phenylalanine or tryptophan is absent in this CDR3, likely reflecting a read error. Because the CDR3's place on the DNA is in doubt, the DNA is left out and the CDR3 is given as listed by TCRdb. The CDR3 reads CASSPRAGGQEPLNSL. The rearrangement uses TRBV18 and TRBJ2-1; the tabulated D call, TRBD1, remains unverified against the DNA. Germline V gene data show CDR1 as KGHSH and CDR2 as LQKENI. The CDR3 sequence runs 16 residues, both termini included.

This clonotype was recorded only once. A much larger clone is a single base away; this may be a read error. This chain links TRBV5-1 with TRBJ1-1; 7 nucleotides line up with TRBD1. CDR3 length: 15 residues. Germline CDR1 reads SGHRS; CDR2 reads YFSETQ. The CDR3 DNA sequence: TGCGCCAGCAGCTTGGAGGGACAGATATTCACTGAAGCTCTCTTT. Translated, it gives CASSLEGQIFTEALF.

This sequence joins TRBV20-1 and TRBJ1-2; no clear D. Germline V gene sequence: CDR1 DFQATT, CDR2 SNEGSKA (reference sequence). The CDR3 has 11 residues. The V gene lost 7 bases and the J gene lost 7 bases, with 13 bases spanning the gap. CDR3 sequence (DNA): TGCAGTGGTCTCCTGGATCCTGGCTACACCTTC. As protein: CSGLLDPGYTF.

V usage is TRBV20-1 and J usage is TRBJ2-3, with TRBD2 matching 14 bases. The CDR3 spans 16 residues. In germline, CDR1 is DFQATT, CDR2 SNEGSKA (reference sequence). Germline trimming cut 6 bases from V and 6 bases from J; bases unmatched to any gene: 11. CDR3 loop: CSATGTSGSIGDTQYF. Here the CDR3 DNA reads TGCAGTGCAACCGGGACTAGCGGGAGCATTGGTGATACGCAGTATTTT.

This clonotype appeared many times. The chain combines TRBV5-5 with TRBJ2-2, with a tentative D call TRBD2 (5 bases). The CDR3 length is 15 residues. V lost 0 bases to trimming and J lost 4 bases, with 10 bases between them. Germline assignment: CDR1 SGHKS and CDR2 YYEKEE (reference sequence). In DNA form, the CDR3 reads TGTGCCAGCAGCTTGGTCGGGGTTAGCACCGGGGAGCTGTTTTTT. It specifies CASSLVGVSTGELFF.

There are a few counts of this clonotype. V is TRBV29-1 and J is TRBJ1-2, with a tentative D call TRBD1 (5 bases). This CDR3 has 14 residues. The V end lost 5 bases, the J end lost 2 bases, and 15 bases lay between the germline ends. CDR1 and CDR2 (germline): SQVTM, ANQGSEA. CDR3 in amino acids: CSVTGTETNYGYTF. CDR3 bases: TGCAGCGTTACCGGGACGGAAACCAACTATGGCTACACCTTC.

This clonotype was recorded many times. The genes are TRBV5-5 and TRBJ1-1; D is unresolved. V was trimmed by 4 bases and J by 1 base, leaving 8 bases between them. CDR3 length: 13 amino acids. The germline gives CDR1 SGHKS, CDR2 YYEKEE (reference sequence). The chain's CDR3 is CASSIDRNTEAFF. DNA for the CDR3: TGTGCCAGCAGCATTGACCGGAACACTGAAGCTTTCTTT.

In its sample, this clonotype was seen a few times. J is TRBJ2-5 and V is TRBV27, with D perhaps matching TRBD2 (5 bases). Germline V gene sequence: CDR1 MNHEY, CDR2 SMNVEV (reference sequence). The CDR3 extends over 13 amino acids. V was trimmed by 3 bases and J by 7 bases, leaving 12 bases between them. The CDR3 reads CASSFLLAGTQYF. The CDR3 DNA reads TGTGCCAGCAGTTTTCTCCTAGCAGGGACCCAGTACTTC.

This clonotype was recorded many times. The chain employs TRBV6-5 and TRBJ2-7, with D possibly TRBD1 on 6 matching bases. The CDR3 contains 13 residues. Germline V gene sequence: CDR1 MNHEY, CDR2 SVGAGI. Trimming removed 6 bases at V and 3 bases at J, with 12 bases between. CDR3 region: CASSSQGYYEQYF. The CDR3 DNA reads as TGTGCCAGCAGCTCGCAGGGGTACTACGAGCAGTACTTC.